The 31 T cell receptor beta chains in this list originate from one sample, sequenced in a study of T cells in tumors after PD-1 blockade. Measured with immunoSEQ multiplex PCR; TCRdb has only the in-frame clones, and not every one. The sample has approximately 30,000 clones, around 72% seen once. The specimen was PBMCs, collected after anti-PD-1 treatment. The receptor source for this set is a human donor with basal cell carcinoma.

J is TRBJ1-6 and V is TRBV6-2 or TRBV6-3, with D tentatively TRBD1 (5 bases). V lost 2 bases to trimming and J lost 7 bases, with 9 bases between them. This CDR3 is 14 amino acids long. Germline V gene sequence: CDR1 MNHEY, CDR2 SVGEGT. CDR3 region: CASSYDGGNSPLHF. CDR3 sequence (DNA): TGTGCCAGCAGTTACGATGGGGGGAATTCACCCCTCCACTTT.

The chain carries TRBV7-8 and TRBJ1-5; D is undetermined. Trimming took 3 bases from V and 3 from J, leaving 21 bases between them. The germline V gene encodes CDR1 SGHVS and CDR2 FQNEAQ. CDR3 length: 18 amino acids. Written as DNA, the CDR3 is TGTGCCAGCAGCTTTCGGAGTTCTTTAGGGAAACCCAATCAGCCCCAGCATTTT. It codes for CASSFRSSLGKPNQPQHF.

The chain combines TRBV24-1 with TRBJ1-2; D ambiguous. The CDR3 consists of 13 residues. Germline CDR1 KGHDR, CDR2 SFDVKD. V was shortened by 4 bases and J by 7 bases, with 12 bases between the two germline ends. The CDR3 DNA follows: TGTGCCACCAGTGAGCGAGGTTACGCTGGCTACACCTTC. It yields the protein CATSERGYAGYTF.

This clone turned up a few times. The V and J genes are TRBV2 and TRBJ1-3, with D uncertain. V lost 5 bases, J lost 2 bases, and 16 bases lay in between. CDR1 is SNHLY, CDR2 FYNNEI, per germline. The CDR3 has 16 amino acids. The CDR3 coding sequence is TGTGCCAGCAGTCCCGGCCCTTCCAGGACTGGAAACACCATATATTTT. Amino acid sequence: CASSPGPSRTGNTIYF.

V is TRBV19 and J is TRBJ2-1; 8 bases agree with TRBD2. Germline V gene sequence: CDR1 LNHDA, CDR2 SQIVND (reference sequence). Trimming at V came to 1 base and at J to 6 bases, leaving 11 bases not matched to a gene. The CDR3 sequence is 17 residues long. The CDR3 coding sequence is TGTGCCAGTAGTATAGGGTCTAGGCGGGAGGCTCTCAATGAGCAGTTCTTC. Its protein is CASSIGSRREALNEQFF. The whole variable domain, filled in from reference TRBV19 and TRBJ2-1, reads DGGITQSPKYLFRKEGQNVTLSCEQNLNHDAMYWYRQDPGQGLRLIYYSQIVNDFQKGDIAEGYSVSREKKESFPLTVTSAQKNPTAFYLCASSIGSRREALNEQFFGPGTRLTVL.

The rearrangement uses TRBV7-9 and TRBJ1-5; maybe TRBD1 (6 bases). This CDR3 spans 14 amino acids. Trimming took 8 bases from V and 0 from J, leaving 11 bases between them. The germline CDR1 and CDR2 sequences are SEHNR and FQNEAQ (reference sequence). CDR3: CASGGINSNQPQHF. As DNA, the CDR3 is TGTGCCAGCGGGGGCATAAATAGCAATCAGCCCCAGCATTTT.

The rearrangement uses TRBV7-2 and TRBJ1-6; no clear D gene. The V and J ends lost 1 base and 0 bases respectively, with 7 bases between them. There are 16 residues in the CDR3. CDR1 SGHTA and CDR2 FQGNSA come from the germline V gene. The CDR3 protein is CASSLEHSSYNSPLHF. The CDR3 region has the DNA TGTGCCAGCAGCTTAGAGCACAGCTCCTATAATTCACCCCTCCACTTT.

The J gene is TRBJ2-3, the V gene TRBV7-6; TRBD1 agrees at 8 bases. The germline gives CDR1 SGHVS, CDR2 FNYEAQ. This CDR3 region has 14 residues. Trimming at V came to 3 bases and at J to 5 bases, leaving 4 bases not matched to a gene. The chain's CDR3 is CASSLGQAGDTQYF. The CDR3 DNA reads as TGTGCCAGCAGCTTGGGACAGGCGGGAGATACGCAGTATTTT. The full variable domain, with the rest looked up from reference TRBV7-6 and TRBJ2-3, is GAGVSQSPRYKVTKRGQDVALRCDPISGHVSLYWYRQALGQGPEFLTYFNYEAQQDKSGLPNDRFSAERPEGSISTLTIQRTEQRDSAMYRCASSLGQAGDTQYFGPGTRLTVL.

The CDR3 region is CASSQDTTFGYGYTF. In nucleotides, the CDR3 is TGTGCCAGCAGCCAAGACACTACATTCGGGTATGGCTACACCTTC. The chain uses TRBV3-1 (or the pseudogene TRBV3-2) and TRBJ1-2; D uncertain. The germline gives CDR1 LGHDT, CDR2 YNNKEL (reference sequence). This CDR3 has 15 residues. Trimming stripped 0 bases from V and 5 bases from J, with 13 bases between.

This clone was recorded a few times. The chain couples TRBV18 to TRBJ1-4, with D perhaps TRBD1 (5 bases). This CDR3 spans 15 amino acids. Germline CDR1 is KGHSH and CDR2 is LQKENI. V lost 0 bases, J lost 7 bases, and 12 bases lay in between. CDR3 amino acids: CASSPPPGAGEKLFF. CDR3 bases: TGTGCCAGCTCACCACCACCCGGGGCGGGTGAAAAACTGTTTTTT.

The rearrangement uses TRBV19 and TRBJ2-7, with D maybe TRBD2 (6 bases). Trimming took 3 bases from V and 0 from J, leaving 12 bases between them. Germline CDR1 is LNHDA and CDR2 is SQIVND (reference sequence). This CDR3 spans 15 amino acids. The CDR3 is CASSIRSGLSYEQYF. As DNA, the CDR3 is TGTGCCAGTAGTATCCGTAGCGGACTCTCCTACGAGCAGTACTTC.

V is TRBV4-1 and J is TRBJ1-3; 12 bases agree with TRBD1. The length of the CDR3 is 17 residues. The J segment lost 0 bases and the V segment lost 3 bases, leaving 3 bases of the junction unmatched. CDR1 is MGHRA, CDR2 YSYEKL, per germline. The CDR3 here is CASSQGGQGASGNTIYF. The CDR3 coding sequence is TGCGCCAGCAGCCAGGGGGGACAGGGGGCCTCTGGAAACACCATATATTTT.

The J gene is TRBJ1-2, the V gene TRBV20-1; tentative D call: TRBD1 (5 bases). The CDR3 spans 11 residues. V was cut by 4 bases and J by 4 bases, with 7 bases left in between. Looked up from germline, CDR1 is DFQATT and CDR2 is SNEGSKA (reference sequence). The CDR3 sequence is CSATGPYGYTF. The CDR3, as DNA: TGCAGTGCTACAGGGCCCTATGGCTACACCTTC.

The table lists this clone with a count of one. The gene calls are TRBV5-6 and TRBJ1-1, with D perhaps TRBD1 (5 bases). The CDR3 covers 15 residues. Trimming left V 6 bases short and J 6 bases short, with 21 bases between. The V gene's germline CDR1 is SGHDT and CDR2 YYEEEE. The CDR3 protein is CASTSIGRVSSEAFF. The CDR3 DNA reads TGTGCCAGCACCTCTATCGGCAGGGTCTCATCTGAAGCTTTCTTT.

The CDR3, as DNA: TGTGCCAGTACCCTAACCGCGGATCTAGCGGGAGCTGAGCAGTACTTC. It specifies CASTLTADLAGAEQYF. The genes are TRBV19 and TRBJ2-7; 10 nucleotides match TRBD2. This CDR3 contains 16 residues. Germline CDR1 LNHDA, CDR2 SQIVND (reference sequence). V lost 7 bases and J lost 7; bases outside the gene matches: 16. The whole variable domain, filled in from reference TRBV19 and TRBJ2-7, reads DGGITQSPKYLFRKEGQNVTLSCEQNLNHDAMYWYRQDPGQGLRLIYYSQIVNDFQKGDIAEGYSVSREKKESFPLTVTSAQKNPTAFYLCASTLTADLAGAEQYFGPGTRLTVT.

The chain joins TRBV6-2 or TRBV6-3 to TRBJ2-3, with D possibly TRBD2 on 6 matching bases. This CDR3 comprises 15 residues. V was cut by 2 bases and J by 7 bases, with 16 bases left in between. Germline CDR1 MNHEY, CDR2 SVGEGT. The CDR3 here is CASSYGAGGGNTQYF. The CDR3 DNA sequence: TGTGCCAGCAGTTACGGAGCGGGTGGAGGAAATACGCAGTATTTT.

This chain connects TRBV19 to TRBJ2-5; D tentatively reads TRBD1 or TRBD2 (5 bases each). CDR1 LNHDA and CDR2 SQIVND come from the germline V gene (reference sequence). V lost 7 bases and J lost 5, with 17 bases in between. The CDR3 is 14 amino acids. The CDR3, as DNA: TGTGCCAGTAACCCGGGCCCGGGGCGGGAGACCCAGTACTTC. Its translation is CASNPGPGRETQYF. Supplemented by reference TRBV19 and TRBJ2-5, the full variable domain reads DGGITQSPKYLFRKEGQNVTLSCEQNLNHDAMYWYRQDPGQGLRLIYYSQIVNDFQKGDIAEGYSVSREKKESFPLTVTSAQKNPTAFYLCASNPGPGRETQYFGPGTRLLVL.

This clone was counted at least ten times. The J gene is TRBJ1-6, the V gene TRBV19; no firm D call. Looked up from germline, CDR1 is LNHDA and CDR2 is SQIVND (reference sequence). V was clipped by 5 bases and J by 10 bases, with 12 bases between them. The CDR3 has 13 amino acids. The CDR3 DNA is TGTGCCAGTAGTTTCGGAAGGGAGTCACCCCTCCACTTT. Its translation is CASSFGRESPLHF.

The chain combines TRBV7-9 with TRBJ1-5, with D perhaps TRBD1 (5 bases). Trimming took 5 bases from V and 6 from J, leaving 11 bases between them. Germline V gene lookup returns CDR1 SEHNR and CDR2 FQNEAQ (reference sequence). The CDR3 spans 13 residues. CDR3 nucleotides: TGTGCCAGCAGCGAGACAGAGGTTCAGCCCCAGCATTTT. Its protein product is CASSETEVQPQHF.

This clone was seen only once. The chain links TRBV6-1 to TRBJ1-5; no clear D gene. Germline CDR1 MNHNS, CDR2 SASEGT. The CDR3 contains 14 residues. V was pared by 1 base and J by 7 bases, with 11 bases between. CDR3 protein: CASSEDYPPQPQHF. The CDR3 DNA is TGTGCCAGCAGTGAAGACTATCCCCCCCAGCCCCAGCATTTT.

The V and J genes are TRBV19 and TRBJ2-6, with TRBD1 identical over 9 bases. Germline V gene sequence: CDR1 LNHDA, CDR2 SQIVND (reference sequence). The CDR3 loop spans 18 amino acids. V was pared by 3 bases and J by 5 bases, with 11 bases of the junction left unmatched. The CDR3 loop reads CASSIVGTGPPRANVLTF. Here the CDR3 DNA reads TGTGCCAGTAGTATTGTGGGGACAGGGCCGCCCCGGGCCAACGTCCTGACTTTC.

This chain joins TRBV6-5 and TRBJ2-7, with D perhaps matching TRBD2 (6 bases). Germline CDR1 is MNHEY and CDR2 is SVGAGI. CDR3 length: 15 residues. The V and J ends lost 6 bases and 0 bases respectively, with 15 bases between them. The CDR3 sequence is CASRPMMTSSYEQYF. The CDR3 nucleotides read TGTGCCAGCAGACCCATGATGACTAGCTCCTACGAGCAGTACTTC.

The chain joins TRBV19 to TRBJ2-7; D unclear. The CDR3 loop spans 11 amino acids. Trimming took 3 bases from V and 10 from J, leaving 10 bases between them. Per the germline V gene, CDR1 is LNHDA and CDR2 is SQIVND (reference sequence). CDR3 DNA sequence: TGTGCCAGTAGTATGGGTGGTCCCCAGTACTTC. Translating gives CASSMGGPQYF.

The chain combines TRBV14 with TRBJ2-3; 7 bases align to TRBD1. The trim removed 1 base at V and 2 bases at J, leaving 9 bases unmatched. The CDR3 is 17 amino acids. CDR1 is SGHDN, CDR2 FVKESK, per germline. The CDR3, as DNA: TGTGCCAGCAGCCAAGCAAGGGACAGCTTCTACACAGATACGCAGTATTTT. Its translation: CASSQARDSFYTDTQYF.

This clone was seen a few times. The chain employs TRBV30 and TRBJ1-5; 7 bases match TRBD1. CDR1 and CDR2 from the germline V gene are GTSNPN and SVGIG (reference sequence). The J segment lost 9 bases and the V segment lost 3 bases, leaving 8 bases of the junction unmatched. This CDR3 region has 13 residues. Here the CDR3 reads CAWRPTGSGPQHF. For the CDR3, the DNA is TGTGCCTGGAGACCGACAGGGTCAGGGCCCCAGCATTTT. Full variable domain (outside the CDR3, taken from reference TRBV30 and TRBJ1-5): SQTIHQWPATLVQPVGSPLSLECTVEGTSNPNLYWYRQAAGRGLQLLFYSVGIGQISSEVPQNLSASRPQDRQFILSSKKLLLSDSGFYLCAWRPTGSGPQHFGDGTRLSIL.

CDR3 protein: CASSQDRFRLSGANVLTF. The DNA of the CDR3 is TGTGCCAGCAGCCAAGATCGGTTCAGGCTCTCTGGGGCCAACGTCCTGACTTTC. This chain links TRBV4-2 with TRBJ2-6, with no clear D. V lost 0 bases to trimming and J lost 0 bases, with 12 bases between them. The V gene's germline CDR1 is LGHNA and CDR2 YNFKEQ. The CDR3 is 18 residues long.

This clone was seen a handful of times. This sequence joins TRBV7-9 and TRBJ2-1; 11 bases agree with TRBD2. Unmatched junction bases numbered 5, after V lost 5 bases and J lost 5 bases. CDR3 length: 15 amino acids. Per germline, CDR1 SEHNR and CDR2 FQNEAQ (reference sequence). DNA of the CDR3: TGTGCCAGCAGCCAGAGGACTAGCGGGCACAATGAGCAGTTCTTC. Protein: CASSQRTSGHNEQFF.

A few counts support this clone. The chain links TRBV28 to TRBJ2-1; unclear D gene. V lost 6 bases and J lost 3, with 0 bases in between. The CDR3 is made up of 10 amino acids. CDR1 is MDHEN, CDR2 SYDVKM, per germline. CDR3 loop: CASSYNEQFF. In DNA, the CDR3 is TGTGCCAGCAGCTACAATGAGCAGTTCTTC.

A few counts support this clone. V usage is TRBV6-5 and J usage is TRBJ2-7; D is possibly TRBD1 (5 bases). The germline CDR1 and CDR2 sequences are MNHEY and SVGAGI. V was shortened by 2 bases and J by 2 bases, with 10 bases between the two germline ends. The CDR3 runs to 14 residues. CDR3 amino acids: CASSYRGKTYEQYF. Here the CDR3 DNA reads TGTGCCAGCAGTTACAGGGGTAAAACCTACGAGCAGTACTTC.

This sequence joins TRBV5-8 and TRBJ2-6; 8 bases agree with TRBD2. Trimming cost V 0 bases and J 4 bases; bases outside gene matches: 12. Germline V lookup: CDR1 SGHTS, CDR2 YDEGEE. CDR3 length: 19 residues. CDR3: CASSLAGRAAARGANVLTF. CDR3 bases: TGTGCCAGCAGCTTGGCCGGGAGGGCGGCAGCGAGGGGGGCCAACGTCCTGACTTTC.

This clone was counted a single time. This rearrangement joins TRBV13 to TRBJ2-1; 13 positions agree with TRBD2. The CDR3 contains 15 residues. V gave up 5 bases and J gave up 7 bases; unmatched junction bases: 5. The germline V gene encodes CDR1 PRHDT and CDR2 FYEKMQ (reference sequence). Here the CDR3 DNA reads TGTGCCAGCAGCCCCCCGGGACTAGCGGGAAATGAGCAGTTCTTC. Its translation: CASSPPGLAGNEQFF.